These T cell receptor beta chains were read from a single sample in a study of T cell responses to AZD1222 COVID-19 vaccine. The assay was immunoSEQ multiplex PCR, and TCRdb's table has in-frame clones only and misses some. The sample gives about 160,000 clones, 70% to 90% of which show up once; 4% to 5.5% is in the top ten. The sequencing used peripheral blood, collected 28 days after the second AZD1222 dose. These receptors all come from an adult who received the AZD1222 COVID-19 vaccine. Both conserved end residues are part of each CDR3. The order of the fields is CDR3 DNA, CDR3 protein, D gene, clone size, V gene, J gene. The D gene is left open where the match is weak. Clone size is given for some rows only: seen once, a few or many times, or a class if the clone is expanded.

DNA: TGCGCCAGCAGTGAGGGGGCACAGGATTATAATTCACCCCTCCACTTT
CDR3: CASSEGAQDYNSPLHF
D: NA
size: NA
V: TRBV10-1
J: TRBJ1-6

DNA: TGTGCCAGCAGCCGCGGGGGAGGAAACACAGATACGCAGTATTTT
CDR3: CASSRGGGNTDTQYF
D: TRBD2
size: NA
V: TRBV4-2
J: TRBJ2-3

DNA: TGTGCCATCAAATCCCCAGGGTCTGAAGCTTTCTTT
CDR3: CAIKSPGSEAFF
D: NA
size: NA
V: TRBV10-3
J: TRBJ1-1

DNA: TGTGCCAGCAGCCCGGGCGGGGGGTGGACTGAAGCTTTCTTT
CDR3: CASSPGGGWTEAFF
D: NA
size: NA
V: TRBV6-5
J: TRBJ1-1

DNA: TGTGCCAGCACCTTCGTCGATGCTAACTATGGCTACACCTTC
CDR3: CASTFVDANYGYTF
D: NA
size: NA
V: TRBV2
J: TRBJ1-2

DNA: TGTGCCAGTAATCCTACGGACAGGCTTTATCAGCCCCAGCATTTT
CDR3: CASNPTDRLYQPQHF
D: TRBD1
size: NA
V: TRBV19
J: TRBJ1-5

DNA: TGTGCCAGCAGCCTGACAGCTTCGAACACCGGGGAGCTGTTTTTT
CDR3: CASSLTASNTGELFF
D: NA
size: NA
V: TRBV14
J: TRBJ2-2

DNA: TGTGCCAGCGGATTAAACTCCTACGAGCAGTACTTC
CDR3: CASGLNSYEQYF
D: NA
size: NA
V: TRBV25-1
J: TRBJ2-7

DNA: TGTGCCAGCAGGGGGGAGGGACAGAGTGATGAAGCTTTCTTT
CDR3: CASRGEGQSDEAFF
D: TRBD1
size: once
V: TRBV2
J: TRBJ1-1

DNA: TGTGCCAGCAGCTTACAGGCGGGGGGAGGGGAGACCCAGTACTTC
CDR3: CASSLQAGGGETQYF
D: TRBD2
size: once
V: TRBV7-2
J: TRBJ2-5

DNA: TGTGCCAGCAGCCAACAGGGTTTCTATGGCTACACCTTC
CDR3: CASSQQGFYGYTF
D: NA
size: NA
V: TRBV7-3
J: TRBJ1-2

DNA: TGTGCCAGCAGCCGGGGGGGTATCGGTCAGAACACTGAAGCTTTCTTT
CDR3: CASSRGGIGQNTEAFF
D: NA
size: NA
V: TRBV7-9
J: TRBJ1-1

DNA: TGTGCCAGCAGCTTGGACGGAGGAGAGACCCAGTACTTC
CDR3: CASSLDGGETQYF
D: NA
size: NA
V: TRBV5-4
J: TRBJ2-5

DNA: TGTGCCTGGAGTGTAAGGGGATCTCATTCACCCCTCCACTTT
CDR3: CAWSVRGSHSPLHF
D: NA
size: NA
V: TRBV30
J: TRBJ1-6

DNA: TGTGCCTGGCTAACACAGGGGGCGCAGGGTCAGCCCCAGCATTTT
CDR3: CAWLTQGAQGQPQHF
D: TRBD1
size: NA
V: TRBV30
J: TRBJ1-5

DNA: TGCGCCAGCAGTGAATCCTCTCCGTTCCCCTTCGCCTTC
CDR3: CASSESSPFPFAF
D: NA
size: NA
V: TRBV10-1
J: TRBJ1-2

DNA: TGTGCCAGCAGCGGACTAGCGGGGGGGCCGGTTGAGCAGTTCTTC
CDR3: CASSGLAGGPVEQFF
D: TRBD2
size: NA
V: TRBV7-9
J: TRBJ2-1

DNA: TGTGCCAGCAGCCAAGGGTCAGTGAGCTCCTACGAGCAGTACTTC
CDR3: CASSQGSVSSYEQYF
D: NA
size: NA
V: TRBV3-1/TRBV3-2
J: TRBJ2-7

DNA: TGCAGTGCTAGTGGGGGACAGCTATACTCTGGAAACACCATATATTTT
CDR3: CSASGGQLYSGNTIYF
D: TRBD1
size: NA
V: TRBV20-1
J: TRBJ1-3

DNA: TGTGCCAGCAGCGTAGGACCGTCGGGTGAAAAACTGTTTTTT
CDR3: CASSVGPSGEKLFF
D: NA
size: few
V: TRBV9
J: TRBJ1-4

DNA: TGTGCCACTAAACCTAGCGGGGGTGTAGAGCAGTTCTTC
CDR3: CATKPSGGVEQFF
D: TRBD2
size: NA
V: TRBV15
J: TRBJ2-1

DNA: TGTGCCTGGTTGGGGTTGAACGCTGAAGCTTTCTTT
CDR3: CAWLGLNAEAFF
D: NA
size: NA
V: TRBV30
J: TRBJ1-1

DNA: TGTGCCAGCAGGACAGGCATTAATGAAAAACTGTTTTTT
CDR3: CASRTGINEKLFF
D: NA
size: NA
V: TRBV21-1
J: TRBJ1-4

DNA: TGTGCCAGCAGCTGGGGACAGGGATATGGCTACACCTTC
CDR3: CASSWGQGYGYTF
D: TRBD1
size: once
V: TRBV5-8
J: TRBJ1-2

DNA: TGTGCCAGTAGTATATTAGGGGGGCCTTTGGGCTACACCTTC
CDR3: CASSILGGPLGYTF
D: NA
size: NA
V: TRBV19
J: TRBJ1-2

DNA: TGTGCCAGCAGCCAAGGAGCAGCGGGGGGGTACGAGCAGTACTTC
CDR3: CASSQGAAGGYEQYF
D: TRBD2
size: NA
V: TRBV3-1/TRBV3-2
J: TRBJ2-7

DNA: TGTGCCAGCAGCTTGGACGGAACTGAAAAACTGTTTTTT
CDR3: CASSLDGTEKLFF
D: NA
size: NA
V: TRBV5-8
J: TRBJ1-4

DNA: TGTGCCAGCAGTGAAGCGCGGAGGTTTGAGCAGTTCTTC
CDR3: CASSEARRFEQFF
D: NA
size: NA
V: TRBV2
J: TRBJ2-1

DNA: TGTGCCAGCAGCCAACAGGGCTACGAGCAGTACTTC
CDR3: CASSQQGYEQYF
D: NA
size: NA
V: TRBV5-4
J: TRBJ2-7

DNA: TGTGCCAGCGAGGAAACGGGACTGTATGAGCAGTTCTTC
CDR3: CASEETGLYEQFF
D: NA
size: NA
V: TRBV6-5
J: TRBJ2-1

DNA: TGCAGTGCCCGGAAAACTGAAGCTTTCTTT
CDR3: CSARKTEAFF
D: NA
size: NA
V: TRBV20-1
J: TRBJ1-1

DNA: TGTGCCAGCAGTTTATCTGTACAGGGTGACACCGGGGAGCTGTTTTTT
CDR3: CASSLSVQGDTGELFF
D: NA
size: NA
V: TRBV27
J: TRBJ2-2

DNA: TGTGCCAGTAGTATAGATGTCTTGACGGCAGGAATTAACTATGGCTACACCTTC
CDR3: CASSIDVLTAGINYGYTF
D: NA
size: NA
V: TRBV19
J: TRBJ1-2

DNA: TGCAGCGTTGTCCTTAGAGGGGGGGGTGAGCAGTTCTTC
CDR3: CSVVLRGGGEQFF
D: NA
size: NA
V: TRBV29-1
J: TRBJ2-1

DNA: TGTGCCAGCAGTGACTTCCGCACGGGGAATTCACCCCTCCACTTT
CDR3: CASSDFRTGNSPLHF
D: NA
size: NA
V: TRBV2
J: TRBJ1-6

DNA: TGTGCCAGCAGTTTATTGATGCGGGGACAGGGGAGAACCTACGAGCAGTACTTC
CDR3: CASSLLMRGQGRTYEQYF
D: TRBD1
size: NA
V: TRBV27
J: TRBJ2-7

DNA: TGTGCCAGCAGCGCCGACAGGGGGGCCCACGAGCAGTACTTC
CDR3: CASSADRGAHEQYF
D: TRBD1
size: NA
V: TRBV9
J: TRBJ2-7

DNA: TGTGCCAGTAGTATTCTACTGGGCGGGGAGCTGTTTTTT
CDR3: CASSILLGGELFF
D: NA
size: once
V: TRBV19
J: TRBJ2-2

DNA: TGCGCCAGCAGCCACTACAGGGGTACTAGCACAGATACGCAGTATTTT
CDR3: CASSHYRGTSTDTQYF
D: TRBD1
size: few
V: TRBV5-1
J: TRBJ2-3

DNA: TGCGCCAGCAGCCAAGTGGGGGCTAATGAAAAACTGTTTTTT
CDR3: CASSQVGANEKLFF
D: NA
size: NA
V: TRBV4-1
J: TRBJ1-4

DNA: TGCGCCTGCAGGAGCTCCTACGAGCAGTACTTC
CDR3: CACRSSYEQYF
D: NA
size: NA
V: TRBV5-1
J: TRBJ2-7

DNA: TGTGCCTGGAGCCCGCTAGGGTTTGGCGGGGAGCTGTTTTTT
CDR3: CAWSPLGFGGELFF
D: NA
size: once
V: TRBV30
J: TRBJ2-2

DNA: TGTGCCAGCAGCTTCGGGGGACTGAATCAGCCCCAGCATTTT
CDR3: CASSFGGLNQPQHF
D: NA
size: NA
V: TRBV7-9
J: TRBJ1-5

DNA: TGTGCCACCGAACCGGGACGGACAAGACAAGAGACCCAGTACTTC
CDR3: CATEPGRTRQETQYF
D: NA
size: NA
V: TRBV6-5
J: TRBJ2-5

DNA: TGTGCCAGCAGCCAGCCCTACGGCGGGGGGGGGAAGACCCAGTACTTC
CDR3: CASSQPYGGGGKTQYF
D: TRBD2
size: NA
V: TRBV3-1/TRBV3-2
J: TRBJ2-5

DNA: TGTGCCTGGAGTGGTGCCGGAAACTCTGGAAACACCATATATTTT
CDR3: CAWSGAGNSGNTIYF
D: NA
size: NA
V: TRBV30
J: TRBJ1-3

DNA: TGTGCCAGCAGCTCCACAAGGAGCTACGAGCAGTACTTC
CDR3: CASSSTRSYEQYF
D: NA
size: NA
V: TRBV13
J: TRBJ2-7

DNA: TGTGCCAGCAGGGTTAGCGTTGATCCCGGGGAGCTGTTTTTT
CDR3: CASRVSVDPGELFF
D: NA
size: NA
V: TRBV6-5
J: TRBJ2-2

DNA: TGTGCCAGCAGTGAAGCGGGCTTTGGGGAAGCTTTCTTT
CDR3: CASSEAGFGEAFF
D: NA
size: NA
V: TRBV6-1
J: TRBJ1-1

DNA: TGCGCCAGCAGCCAAGAAAGGGGGGATAATGAAAAACTGTTTTTT
CDR3: CASSQERGDNEKLFF
D: NA
size: NA
V: TRBV4-1
J: TRBJ1-4